The TCR beta chain described here comes from a study of blood T cell repertoires in COVID-19. Turning to the study itself: COVID-19 samples, acute and convalescent, were from the United States, Italy and Spain. T cells, B-cell-depleted T cells, or PBMCs supplied cDNA or gDNA.

CDR1 is MNHGY and CDR2 is SVAAGI in the germline V gene. V lost 4 bases, J lost 4 bases, and 4 bases stayed unmatched. The CDR3 covers 14 residues. In the authors' methods: Estimation of nucleated cell counts was performed using reference gene primer amplification. Data came from immunoSEQ multiplex PCR; TCRdb stores just in-frame clones and leaves some out. V and J calls plus clone size are reproduced from that table; the DNA served to infer D and trimming. The repertoire consists of 150,000 to 200,000 clones, with approximately 90% occurring once and the leading ten covering 1.5% to 2%. The sequencing sample was made of peripheral blood. The TCR was taken from a woman between 45 and 60 years old with acute or convalescent COVID-19. This chain joins TRBV6-9 and TRBJ1-2, with 9 bases lining up with TRBD1. CDR3 bases: TGTGCCAGCAGTTCGACAGGGGGTTCCTATGGCTACACCTTC. It encodes CASSSTGGSYGYTF.